These T cell receptor beta chains were read from a single sample in a study of cytomegalovirus exposure and HLA in healthy donors. Only in-frame clones appear in the TCRdb table, and some are missing; sequencing was by immunoSEQ multiplex PCR. Seen here are approximately 72,000 clones, roughly 94% observed once, and the top ten hold under 0.75%. Sequenced: PBMCs. All receptors come from a woman aged 18-35 years in good health and CMV-seronegative. Both conserved end residues are part of each CDR3. A D gene is named only where the DNA matches it firmly. Clone size is given for some rows only: seen once, a few or many times, or a class if the clone is expanded.

v_call	d_call	clone_size	j_call	cdr3_aa	cdr3_nt
TRBV4-1	TRBD2	-	TRBJ2-3	CASSQGPAGGTDTQYF	TGCGCCAGCAGCCAAGGTCCGGCGGGAGGCACAGATACGCAGTATTTT
TRBV6-1	-	-	TRBJ1-1	CASSDYWGRDTEAFF	TGTGCCAGCAGTGACTATTGGGGGCGCGACACTGAAGCTTTCTTT
TRBV4-3	-	-	TRBJ2-6	CASSQDGSSGANVLTF	TGCGCCAGCAGCCAAGACGGGAGCTCTGGGGCCAACGTCCTGACTTTC
TRBV10-3	-	-	TRBJ1-1	CAISDPSNTEAFF	TGTGCCATCAGTGATCCCTCGAACACTGAAGCTTTCTTT
TRBV2	-	-	TRBJ1-1	CASRAKGVTEAFF	TGTGCCAGCAGGGCGAAGGGGGTCACTGAAGCTTTCTTT
TRBV4-3	TRBD1	-	TRBJ1-1	CASSRTPGQGGTEAFF	TGCGCCAGCAGCCGAACGCCAGGACAGGGGGGCACTGAAGCTTTCTTT
TRBV7-9	TRBD1	-	TRBJ1-4	CASSPGGDRGEKLFF	TGTGCCAGCAGTCCTGGCGGGGACAGAGGAGAAAAACTGTTTTTT
TRBV9	TRBD2	-	TRBJ2-1	CASSAAPGLAGGNEQFF	TGTGCCAGCAGCGCCGCACCGGGACTAGCGGGGGGGAATGAGCAGTTCTTC
TRBV7-8	-	-	TRBJ1-3	CASSPERISGNTIYF	TGTGCCAGCAGCCCAGAGCGGATCTCTGGAAACACCATATATTTT
TRBV7-9	TRBD2	-	TRBJ2-1	CASSFPAGGHNSYNEQFF	TGTGCCAGCAGCTTTCCAGCGGGGGGGCATAACTCCTACAATGAGCAGTTCTTC
TRBV9	-	-	TRBJ1-5	CASSPGSGAQPQHF	TGTGCCAGCAGCCCTGGGAGCGGGGCGCAGCCCCAGCATTTT
TRBV6-5	-	-	TRBJ1-5	CASSYTGERNQPQHF	TGTGCCAGCAGCTACACAGGAGAGCGCAATCAGCCCCAGCATTTT
TRBV6-6	TRBD2	-	TRBJ2-2	CASSFPGGLFF	TGTGCCAGCAGTTTTCCGGGGGGGCTGTTTTTT
TRBV6-5	-	-	TRBJ2-1	CASSYSLARVYNEQFF	TGTGCCAGCAGTTACTCTCTAGCGAGGGTCTACAATGAGCAGTTCTTC
TRBV6-1	-	-	TRBJ1-1	CASRKAGGNTEAFF	TGTGCCAGTAGGAAAGCGGGAGGCAACACTGAAGCTTTCTTT
TRBV7-9	-	once	TRBJ2-2	CASSLSTSSIYTGELFF	TGTGCCAGCAGCTTAAGTACGAGTTCCATTTACACCGGGGAGCTGTTTTTT
TRBV6-1	TRBD1	once	TRBJ1-3	CASSVGQTGNTIYF	TGTGCCAGCAGTGTGGGACAGACTGGAAACACCATATATTTT
TRBV7-6	-	-	TRBJ2-5	CASSFGGAYRKTQYF	TGTGCCAGCAGCTTTGGGGGGGCCTATAGAAAGACCCAGTACTTC
TRBV6-5	-	-	TRBJ1-2	CASSFYRSNYGYTF	TGTGCCAGCAGTTTTTACAGGTCTAACTATGGCTACACCTTC
TRBV19	-	-	TRBJ2-7	CASSITDYYEQYF	TGTGCCAGTAGTATCACGGACTATTACGAGCAGTACTTC
TRBV19	-	-	TRBJ2-1	CASTPGSYNEQFF	TGTGCCAGTACGCCGGGATCCTACAATGAGCAGTTCTTC
TRBV19	TRBD1	once	TRBJ1-2	CASSFPQGADGYTF	TGTGCCAGTAGTTTCCCACAGGGGGCTGATGGCTACACCTTC
TRBV7-9	TRBD1	-	TRBJ1-6	CASSSRGQGNSPLHF	TGTGCCAGCAGCTCACGGGGACAGGGGAATTCACCCCTCCACTTT
TRBV6-5	-	-	TRBJ2-7	CASSAILVVVGEQYF	TGTGCCAGCAGTGCAATACTAGTCGTCGTGGGCGAGCAGTACTTC
TRBV7-2	TRBD1	-	TRBJ2-2	CASSPRDRGLPGELFF	TGTGCCAGCAGCCCCCGGGACAGGGGGCTTCCCGGGGAGCTGTTTTTT
TRBV6-1	-	-	TRBJ2-5	CASQPGYQETQYF	TGTGCCAGCCAACCGGGGTACCAAGAGACCCAGTACTTC
TRBV23-1	-	-	TRBJ2-5	CASSGQGPQETQYF	TGCGCCAGCAGCGGACAAGGCCCCCAAGAGACCCAGTACTTC
TRBV27	-	-	TRBJ2-2	CASSFPPPGELFF	TGTGCCAGCAGTTTCCCTCCCCCCGGGGAGCTGTTTTTT
TRBV28	TRBD1	-	TRBJ2-2	CAMQGAGGTGELFF	TGTGCCATGCAGGGGGCGGGTGGGACCGGGGAGCTGTTTTTT
TRBV2	-	once	TRBJ1-2	CASSGYGYTF	TGTGCCAGCAGCGGCTATGGCTACACCTTC
TRBV6-1	-	-	TRBJ2-1	CASSVGLANLDEQFF	TGTGCCAGCAGTGTGGGGCTAGCGAATCTCGATGAGCAGTTCTTC
TRBV2	TRBD2	-	TRBJ2-1	CASSRPGTSIYNEQFF	TGTGCCAGCAGTAGGCCCGGGACTAGCATATACAATGAGCAGTTCTTC
TRBV5-1	TRBD2	-	TRBJ2-5	CASSLGLAATQETQYF	TGCGCCAGCAGCTTGGGACTAGCGGCAACCCAAGAGACCCAGTACTTC
TRBV5-1	-	-	TRBJ1-3	CASSLDFSQGNTIYF	TGCGCCAGCAGCTTGGATTTTAGCCAAGGAAACACCATATATTTT
TRBV27	TRBD1	many	TRBJ1-2	CASRTQGANYGYTF	TGTGCCAGCAGGACACAGGGGGCTAACTATGGCTACACCTTC
TRBV6-5	-	-	TRBJ2-7	CASSPLAGSSYEQYF	TGTGCCAGCAGTCCCCTCGCAGGAAGCTCCTACGAGCAGTACTTC
TRBV28	TRBD2	once	TRBJ2-3	CASSPRGSGGQATQYF	TGTGCCAGCAGTCCCCGGGGTAGCGGGGGGCAAGCTACGCAGTATTTT
TRBV9	TRBD1	-	TRBJ1-2	CASSAQGAYGYTF	TGTGCCAGCAGCGCCCAGGGGGCGTATGGCTACACCTTC
TRBV9	-	-	TRBJ1-4	CASSGKQGSTNEKLFF	TGTGCCAGCAGCGGGAAACAGGGCTCAACTAATGAAAAACTGTTTTTT
TRBV15	TRBD1	-	TRBJ1-1	CATSRGPGQGAGVAFF	TGTGCCACCAGCAGGGGGCCGGGACAGGGGGCCGGTGTAGCTTTCTTT
TRBV7-6	TRBD1	-	TRBJ2-1	CASSLVVTGIDEQFF	TGTGCCAGCAGCTTAGTGGTGACAGGGATCGATGAGCAGTTCTTC
TRBV19	TRBD1	-	TRBJ1-2	CASRGPRQGSNYGYTF	TGTGCCAGTAGAGGACCAAGACAGGGATCTAACTATGGCTACACCTTC
TRBV5-4	TRBD1	-	TRBJ1-6	CASSLPPGQGDSPLHF	TGTGCCAGCAGCTTGCCCCCGGGACAGGGGGATTCACCCCTCCACTTT
TRBV28	TRBD1	-	TRBJ1-4	CASSSGQGARREKLFF	TGTGCCAGCAGTTCCGGACAGGGGGCGAGGCGAGAAAAACTGTTTTTT
TRBV28	-	-	TRBJ1-2	CASRAAYGYTF	TGTGCCAGCAGGGCGGCCTATGGCTACACCTTC
TRBV6-5	-	-	TRBJ2-7	CASSYSGRGPYEQYF	TGTGCCAGCAGTTACTCGGGGCGGGGCCCCTACGAGCAGTACTTC
TRBV30	-	-	TRBJ1-1	CAWKRGFGETAFF	TGTGCCTGGAAACGAGGGTTCGGTGAAACAGCTTTCTTT